This T cell receptor (beta chain) was sequenced for a study of cytomegalovirus exposure and HLA in healthy donors. The study, taken as a whole, reports: Several of the most significant clusters appeared, in a later analysis, to be linked to common viral pathogens. TCR beta chains numbering some 160 were designated cytomegalovirus-associated.

Primers for the PCR totalled 60 Vbeta and 13 Jbeta. Study processing details: A later analysis tallied roughly 77 million unique TCR beta chains, around 11 million of them shared. This table comes from immunoSEQ multiplex PCR, and its TCRdb copy is limited to in-frame clones, with some not included. The DNA was the basis for D and trimming; V, J and clone size are from that table. The table lists roughly 120,000 clones, with roughly 3.5% in the top ten. The CDR3 consists of 15 residues. The V gene's germline CDR1 is SGDLS and CDR2 YYNGEE. Trimming removed 1 base from V and 5 bases from J; junction bases left unmatched: 4. As concerns this clone: The antigen remains undetermined.

The source of this sequence is a young man in good health and CMV-seronegative. Specimen: PBMCs. The chain carries TRBV9 and TRBJ2-2; 8 bases line up with TRBD1. The CDR3 DNA reads as TGTGCCAGCAGCGTACGGACAGGGTTTACCGGGGAGCTGTTTTTT. This gives the protein CASSVRTGFTGELFF.